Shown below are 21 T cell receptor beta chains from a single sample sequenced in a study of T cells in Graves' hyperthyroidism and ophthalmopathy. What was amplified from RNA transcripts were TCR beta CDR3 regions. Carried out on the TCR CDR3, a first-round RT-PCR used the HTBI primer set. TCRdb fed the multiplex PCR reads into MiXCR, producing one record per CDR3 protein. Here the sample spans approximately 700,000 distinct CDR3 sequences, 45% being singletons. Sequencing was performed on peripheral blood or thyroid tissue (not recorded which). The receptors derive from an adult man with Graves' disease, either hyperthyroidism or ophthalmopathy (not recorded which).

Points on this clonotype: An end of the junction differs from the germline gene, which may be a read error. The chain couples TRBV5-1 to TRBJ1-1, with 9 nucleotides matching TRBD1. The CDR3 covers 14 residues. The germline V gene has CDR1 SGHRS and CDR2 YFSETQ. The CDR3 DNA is TGCGCCAGCAGCTCGGGGACAGGGAACACTAAAGCTTTCTTT. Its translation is CASSSGTGNTKAFF.

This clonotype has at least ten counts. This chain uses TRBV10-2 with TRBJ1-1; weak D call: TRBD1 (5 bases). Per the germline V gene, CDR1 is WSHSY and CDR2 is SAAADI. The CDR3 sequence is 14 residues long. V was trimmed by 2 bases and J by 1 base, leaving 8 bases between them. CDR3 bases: TGCGCCAGCAGTGAGCCTAGGGGGAACACTGAAGCTTTCTTT. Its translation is CASSEPRGNTEAFF.

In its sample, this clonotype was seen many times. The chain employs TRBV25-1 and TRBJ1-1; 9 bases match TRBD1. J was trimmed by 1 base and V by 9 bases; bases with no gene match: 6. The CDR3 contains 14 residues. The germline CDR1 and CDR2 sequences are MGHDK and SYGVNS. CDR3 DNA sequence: TGTGCCAGTAAGACAGGGGGGACGAACACTGAAGCTTTCTTT. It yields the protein CASKTGGTNTEAFF. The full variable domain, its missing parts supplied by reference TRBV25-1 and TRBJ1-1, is EADIYQTPRYLVIGTGKKITLECSQTMGHDKMYWYQQDPGMELHLIHYSYGVNSTEKGDLSSESTVSRIRTEHFPLTLESARPSHTSQYLCASKTGGTNTEAFFGQGTRLTVV.

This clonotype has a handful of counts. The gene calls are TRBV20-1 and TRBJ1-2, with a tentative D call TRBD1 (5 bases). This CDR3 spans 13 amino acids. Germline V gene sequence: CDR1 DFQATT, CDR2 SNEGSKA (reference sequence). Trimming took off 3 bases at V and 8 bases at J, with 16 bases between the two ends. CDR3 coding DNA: TGCAGTGCTAGCCCGGGAGGGGACGGGGGCTACACCTTC. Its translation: CSASPGGDGGYTF.

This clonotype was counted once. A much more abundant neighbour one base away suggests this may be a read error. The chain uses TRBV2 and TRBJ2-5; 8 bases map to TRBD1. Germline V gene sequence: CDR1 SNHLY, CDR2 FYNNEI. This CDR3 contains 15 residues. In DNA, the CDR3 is TGTGCCAGCAGTGAACCCCTGACAGGGGAAGAGGCCCAGTACTTC. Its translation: CASSEPLTGEEAQYF.

The CDR3 loop reads CAISTQGSSYEQYF. CDR3 nucleotide sequence: TGTGCCATCAGTACACAGGGGAGCTCCTACGAGCAGTACTTC. The genes are TRBV10-3 and TRBJ2-7; 7 bases align to TRBD1. Looked up from germline, CDR1 is ENHRY and CDR2 is SYGVKD. V gave up 5 bases and J gave up 0 bases; unmatched junction bases: 4. CDR3 length equals 14 residues.

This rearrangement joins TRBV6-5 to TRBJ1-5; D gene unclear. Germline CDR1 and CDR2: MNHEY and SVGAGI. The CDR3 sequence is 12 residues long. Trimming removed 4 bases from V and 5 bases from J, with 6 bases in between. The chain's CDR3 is CASSFPDQPQHF. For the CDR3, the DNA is TGTGCCAGCAGTTTTCCCGATCAGCCCCAGCATTTT.

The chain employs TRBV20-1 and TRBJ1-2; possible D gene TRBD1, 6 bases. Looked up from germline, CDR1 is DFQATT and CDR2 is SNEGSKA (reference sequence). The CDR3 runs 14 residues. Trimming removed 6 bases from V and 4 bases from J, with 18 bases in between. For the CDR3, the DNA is TGCAGTGCCGCGCCAGGACAGCTCAGCTATGGCTACACCTTC. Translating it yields CSAAPGQLSYGYTF.

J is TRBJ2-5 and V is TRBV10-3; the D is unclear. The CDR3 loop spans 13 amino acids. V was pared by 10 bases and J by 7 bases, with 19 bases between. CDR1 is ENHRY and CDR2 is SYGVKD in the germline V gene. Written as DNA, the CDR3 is TGTGCCAGCTCGTGGGAAGAGTACGGGACCCAGTACTTC. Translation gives CASSWEEYGTQYF.

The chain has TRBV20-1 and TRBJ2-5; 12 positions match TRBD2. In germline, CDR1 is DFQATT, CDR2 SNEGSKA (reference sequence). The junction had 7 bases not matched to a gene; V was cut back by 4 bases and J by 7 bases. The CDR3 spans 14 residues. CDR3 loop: CSATLAGGLGTQYF. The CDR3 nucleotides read TGCAGTGCTACGCTAGCGGGGGGGCTTGGGACCCAGTACTTC.

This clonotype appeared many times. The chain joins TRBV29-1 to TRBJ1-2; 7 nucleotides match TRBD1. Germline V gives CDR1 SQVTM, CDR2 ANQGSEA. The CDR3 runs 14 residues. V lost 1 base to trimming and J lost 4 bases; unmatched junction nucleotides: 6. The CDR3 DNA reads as TGCAGCGTTGAAGCGGAGGGACAGCTCTATGGCTACACCTTC. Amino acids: CSVEAEGQLYGYTF.

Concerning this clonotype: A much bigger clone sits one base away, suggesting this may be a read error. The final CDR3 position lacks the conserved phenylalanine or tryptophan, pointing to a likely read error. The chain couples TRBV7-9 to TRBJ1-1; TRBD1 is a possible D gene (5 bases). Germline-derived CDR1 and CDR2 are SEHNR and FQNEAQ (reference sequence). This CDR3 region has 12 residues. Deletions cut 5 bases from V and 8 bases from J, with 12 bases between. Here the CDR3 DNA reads TGTGCCAGCAGCCAAGGTCGGGGCGAAGCTTTCATT. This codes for CASSQGRGEAFI.

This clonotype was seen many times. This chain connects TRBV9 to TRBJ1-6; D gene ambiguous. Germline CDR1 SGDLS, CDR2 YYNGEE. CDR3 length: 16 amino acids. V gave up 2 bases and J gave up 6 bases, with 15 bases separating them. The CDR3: CASSVDSGSANSPLHF. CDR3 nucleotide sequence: TGTGCCAGCAGCGTTGATTCCGGGTCGGCTAATTCACCCCTCCACTTT.

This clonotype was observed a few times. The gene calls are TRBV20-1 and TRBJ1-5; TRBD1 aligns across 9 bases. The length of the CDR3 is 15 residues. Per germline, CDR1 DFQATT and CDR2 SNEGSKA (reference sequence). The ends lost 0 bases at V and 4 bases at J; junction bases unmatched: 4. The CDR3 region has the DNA TGCAGTGCTAGAGATGGACAGGGGTTAAATCAGCCCCAGCATTTT. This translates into CSARDGQGLNQPQHF.

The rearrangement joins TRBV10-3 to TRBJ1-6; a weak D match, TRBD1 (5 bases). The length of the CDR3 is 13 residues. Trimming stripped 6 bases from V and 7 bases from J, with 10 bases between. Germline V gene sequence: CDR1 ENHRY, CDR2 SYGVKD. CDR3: CAIRGAGNSPLHF. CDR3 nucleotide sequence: TGTGCCATCAGAGGGGCCGGGAATTCACCCCTCCACTTT.

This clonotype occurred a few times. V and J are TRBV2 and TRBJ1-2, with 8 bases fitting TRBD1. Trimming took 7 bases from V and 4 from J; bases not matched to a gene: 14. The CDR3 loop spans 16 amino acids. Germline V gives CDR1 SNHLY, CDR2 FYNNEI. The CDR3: CASTVTGDLFIYGYTF. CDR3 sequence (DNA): TGTGCCAGCACCGTGACAGGGGACCTTTTCATCTATGGCTACACCTTC.

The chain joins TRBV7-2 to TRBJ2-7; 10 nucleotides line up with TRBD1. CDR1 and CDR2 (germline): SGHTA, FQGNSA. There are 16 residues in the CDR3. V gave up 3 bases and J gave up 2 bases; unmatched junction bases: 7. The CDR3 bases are TGTGCCAGCAGCTTTAAAACCGGGACAGGGGCCTACGAGCAGTACTTC. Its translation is CASSFKTGTGAYEQYF.

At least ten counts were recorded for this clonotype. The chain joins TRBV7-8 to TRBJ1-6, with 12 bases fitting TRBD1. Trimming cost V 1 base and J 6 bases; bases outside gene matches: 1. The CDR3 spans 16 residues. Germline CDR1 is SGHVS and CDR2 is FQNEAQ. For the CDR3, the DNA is TGTGCCAGCAGCTTAGGGGACAGGGGGCTTAATTCACCCCTCCACTTT. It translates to CASSLGDRGLNSPLHF. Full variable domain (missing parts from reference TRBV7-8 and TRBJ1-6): GAGVSQSPRYKVAKRGQDVALRCDPISGHVSLFWYQQALGQGPEFLTYFQNEAQLDKSGLPSDRFFAERPEGSVSTLKIQRTQQEDSAVYLCASSLGDRGLNSPLHFGNGTRLTVT.

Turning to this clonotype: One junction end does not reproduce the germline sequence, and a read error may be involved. The CDR3 spells CAISVEGTGQSQHF. CDR3 DNA sequence: TGTGCTATCAGTGTGGAGGGGACGGGTCAGTCCCAGCATTTT. The chain carries TRBV10-3 and TRBJ1-5, with D tentatively TRBD1 (5 bases). Germline V gene sequence: CDR1 ENHRY, CDR2 SYGVKD. The CDR3 spans 14 residues.

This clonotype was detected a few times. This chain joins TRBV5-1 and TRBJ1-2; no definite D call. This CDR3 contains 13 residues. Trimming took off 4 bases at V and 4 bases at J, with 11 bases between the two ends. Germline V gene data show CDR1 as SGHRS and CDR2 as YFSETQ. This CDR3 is CASSVGSSYGYTF. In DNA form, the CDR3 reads TGCGCCAGCAGCGTAGGGAGCAGCTATGGCTACACCTTC.

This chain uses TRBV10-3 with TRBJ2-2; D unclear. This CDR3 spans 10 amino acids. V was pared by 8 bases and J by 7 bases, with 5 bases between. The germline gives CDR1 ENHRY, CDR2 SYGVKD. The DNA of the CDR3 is TGTGCCATCGGGTACGGGGAGCTGTTTTTT. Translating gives CAIGYGELFF.